This T cell receptor beta chain was recorded in a study of blood T cells in healthy people across ages. Whole-study findings and limits: Older age coincided with a roughly linear decline in TCR beta diversity per million T cells.

Only a few counts were recorded for this clonotype. Antigen unknown. CDR3 length: 15 residues. Germline CDR1 SGHTA, CDR2 FQGNSA. The junction had 9 bases not matched to a gene; V was cut back by 5 bases and J by 4 bases. The authors ran a second PCR of roughly 6 to 11 cycles using a sample-barcoded 5' primer and a J-beta primer mix. TCRdb passed the 5' RACE reads through MiXCR, listing each CDR3 protein once. The sample lists approximately 2,000,000 distinct CDR3 sequences, around 40% occurring once. V gene TRBV7-2 combines with J gene TRBJ1-2; TRBD1 aligns across 8 bases. The receptor was derived from a human donor in good health. Sequenced input: blood. For the CDR3, the DNA is TGTGCCAGCAGCCTCCTACAGGGGGTAGCCTATGGCTACACCTTC. Protein: CASSLLQGVAYGYTF.